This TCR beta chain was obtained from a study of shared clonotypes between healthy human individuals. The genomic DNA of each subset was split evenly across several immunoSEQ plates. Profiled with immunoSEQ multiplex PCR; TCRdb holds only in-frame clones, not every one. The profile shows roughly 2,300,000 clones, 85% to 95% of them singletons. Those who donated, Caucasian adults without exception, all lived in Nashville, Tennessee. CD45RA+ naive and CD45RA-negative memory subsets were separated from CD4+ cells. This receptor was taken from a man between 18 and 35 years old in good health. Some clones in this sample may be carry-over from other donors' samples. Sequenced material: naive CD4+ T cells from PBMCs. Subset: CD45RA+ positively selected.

This chain's CDR3 is CASSSAQGPGEKLFF. CDR3 in DNA: TGTGCCAGCAGTTCCGCCCAGGGCCCGGGTGAAAAACTGTTTTTT. This chain links TRBV28 with TRBJ1-4; perhaps TRBD1 as D (5 bases). The V gene's germline CDR1 is MDHEN and CDR2 SYDVKM. The length of the CDR3 is 15 residues. Trimming cost V 4 bases and J 7 bases, with 16 bases left between them.